The entry below describes one T cell receptor beta chain. Its antigen remains unknown. TCRdb's copy holds only in-frame clones and misses some; the assay was immunoSEQ multiplex PCR. This sample has several thousand clones, with around 75% found just once. This sample is part of a study of T cells after posttransplantation cyclophosphamide. Study results and caveats: Blood and skin or GI T cell repertoires showed limited TRB overlap.

The junction had 3 bases not matched to a gene; V was cut back by 3 bases and J by 1 base. Germline CDR1 is MNHEY and CDR2 is SMNVEV (reference sequence). The CDR3 runs 14 residues. Sequencing was carried out using memory CD8+ T cells sorted from blood. The chain has TRBV27 and TRBJ2-7; 7 bases are a match to TRBD1. The sequence was collected from a man aged 50 or older. CDR3: CASSLTGQSYEQYF. Here the CDR3 DNA reads TGTGCCAGCAGTTTGACGGGACAGTCCTACGAGCAGTACTTC.